The next 29 T cell receptor beta chains were all read from a single sample in a study of cytomegalovirus exposure and HLA in healthy donors. TCRdb keeps only in-frame clones here, not all; method: immunoSEQ multiplex PCR. This sample has over 75,000 clones, with roughly 93% found just once. Sequencing was carried out using PBMCs. Receptors were obtained from a man in his thirties or forties in good health and CMV-seronegative.

The chain has TRBV14 and TRBJ2-1, with 14 bases aligning to TRBD2. The ends lost 2 bases at V and 7 bases at J; junction bases unmatched: 4. CDR1 SGHDN and CDR2 FVKESK come from the germline V gene. The CDR3 is made up of 16 amino acids. CDR3 bases: TGTGCCAGCAGCCAACCGGGACTAGCGGGAGTTAATGAGCAGTTCTTC. It encodes CASSQPGLAGVNEQFF.

This clone was recorded once. The chain employs TRBV29-1 and TRBJ2-1; D possibly corresponds to TRBD1 (5 bases). V lost 4 bases and J 7 bases, leaving 14 bases between the germline ends. The germline V gene has CDR1 SQVTM and CDR2 ANQGSEA. The CDR3 totals 13 residues. CDR3 coding DNA: TGCAGCGTTGTCGGCAGGGTTAGGAATGAGCAGTTCTTC. It encodes CSVVGRVRNEQFF.

This clone showed up just once. This chain joins TRBV7-2 and TRBJ2-5; no clear D. The DNA end favors TRBJ2-7, so the J call may be wrong. CDR3 size: 15 residues. Per germline, CDR1 SGHTA and CDR2 FQGNSA. The CDR3 loop is CASSLRAIGYYEQYF. In DNA, the CDR3 is TGTGCCAGCAGCTTACGAGCGATTGGATACTACGAGCAGTACTTC.

The V call is TRBV7-9, the J call TRBJ1-3, with D possibly TRBD1 on 5 matching bases. This CDR3 is built from 14 residues. Germline CDR1 reads SEHNR; CDR2 reads FQNEAQ (reference sequence). Trimming stripped 2 bases from V and 4 bases from J, with 9 bases between. CDR3 region: CASSLLGQGNTIYF. The DNA for the CDR3 is TGTGCCAGCAGCTTATTGGGGCAAGGAAACACCATATATTTT.

For the CDR3, the DNA is TGTGCCAGCACCCAGGGGAGTTCACCCCTCCACTTT. The encoded protein is CASTQGSSPLHF. The chain carries TRBV7-9 and TRBJ1-6; TRBD1 is a possible D gene (6 bases). This CDR3 region has 12 residues. Germline lookup yields CDR1 SEHNR and CDR2 FQNEAQ (reference sequence). Trimming took off 7 bases at V and 9 bases at J, with 10 bases between the two ends.

This clone appeared once. The chain has TRBV30 and TRBJ2-5; 8 positions agree with TRBD1. The CDR3 contains 12 residues. Germline-derived CDR1 and CDR2 are GTSNPN and SVGIG (reference sequence). J was trimmed by 7 bases and V by 5 bases; bases with no gene match: 6. The CDR3 nucleotides are TGTGCCTGGGACAGGGGCAGGGGGACCCAGTACTTC. Translating gives CAWDRGRGTQYF.

About this clone: This CDR3 is also generated by other DNA sequences in the sample. This chain joins TRBV6-1 and TRBJ1-2, with 9 bases identical to TRBD1. The ends lost 7 bases at V and 4 bases at J; junction bases unmatched: 10. The CDR3 contains 15 residues. Germline-derived CDR1 and CDR2 are MNHNS and SASEGT. In nucleotides, the CDR3 is TGTGCCAGCACCTCTCAGACAGGGGGTGGCTATGGCTACACCTTC. This gives the protein CASTSQTGGGYGYTF.

This chain links TRBV6-5 with TRBJ1-1; 8 bases match TRBD1. V shed 5 bases and J 8 bases; nucleotides not matched to a gene: 4. The CDR3 has 12 amino acids. Germline V lookup: CDR1 MNHEY, CDR2 SVGAGI. CDR3 region: CASSTWTGEAFF. The CDR3 DNA reads TGTGCCAGCAGTACCTGGACAGGGGAAGCTTTCTTT.

V is TRBV29-1 and J is TRBJ2-7; tentative D call: TRBD1 (6 bases). Trimming shortened V by 1 base and J by 4 bases, and 14 bases separated the two germline ends. This CDR3 is 14 amino acids long. CDR1 and CDR2 (germline): SQVTM, ANQGSEA. DNA for the CDR3: TGCAGCGTTGAAGGGGGGCAGGGGTTGTACGAGCAGTACTTC. It yields the protein CSVEGGQGLYEQYF.

The rearrangement links TRBV28 to TRBJ1-2; no firm D call. V dropped 3 bases and J dropped 6 bases, with 5 bases sitting between them. Germline V lookup: CDR1 MDHEN, CDR2 SYDVKM. The CDR3 has 11 amino acids. CDR3 in DNA: TGTGCCAGCAGTTTCCGGGATGGCTACACCTTC. It translates to CASSFRDGYTF.

V is TRBV6-4 and J is TRBJ2-7; TRBD1 aligns across 9 bases. This CDR3 contains 15 residues. After removal of 6 bases from V and 4 bases from J, the junction contained 10 bases not matched to a gene. The germline V gene has CDR1 MRHNA and CDR2 SNTAGT. CDR3: CASRLTGGEGYEQYF. DNA of the CDR3: TGTGCCAGCAGACTTACAGGGGGCGAAGGGTACGAGCAGTACTTC.

CDR3 sequence: CAAKGTNTGELFF. The CDR3 nucleotides are TGTGCCGCCAAGGGGACGAACACCGGGGAGCTGTTTTTT. The chain uses TRBV10-3 and TRBJ2-2, with D possibly TRBD1 on 5 matching bases. Germline CDR1 and CDR2: ENHRY and SYGVKD. V shed 11 bases and J shed 0 bases, with 10 bases lying between them. The CDR3 is 13 amino acids.

The chain recombines TRBV28 with TRBJ1-1, with no clear D. The V end lost 1 base, the J end lost 1 base, and 10 bases lay between the germline ends. The CDR3 loop spans 15 amino acids. Per the germline V gene, CDR1 is MDHEN and CDR2 is SYDVKM. DNA of the CDR3: TGTGCCAGCAGTTTATTGGCAGCGACGAACACTGAAGCTTTCTTT. This gives the protein CASSLLAATNTEAFF.

V is TRBV28 and J is TRBJ1-5; TRBD1 agrees at 7 bases. The CDR3 covers 15 residues. The junction had 8 bases not matched to a gene; V was cut back by 6 bases and J by 3 bases. CDR1 and CDR2 from the germline V gene are MDHEN and SYDVKM. CDR3 bases: TGTGCCAGCAGACCCCCAGGGGGTCCCAATCAGCCCCAGCATTTT. Translation gives CASRPPGGPNQPQHF.

V usage is TRBV7-9 and J usage is TRBJ2-1; TRBD2 is a possible D gene (6 bases). The CDR3 loop spans 17 amino acids. Trimming took off 0 bases at V and 6 bases at J, with 18 bases between the two ends. Germline-derived CDR1 and CDR2 are SEHNR and FQNEAQ (reference sequence). The CDR3 spells CASSLALVGGDPNEQFF. The CDR3 nucleotides are TGTGCCAGCAGCTTAGCGCTAGTGGGCGGGGACCCCAATGAGCAGTTCTTC.

The rearrangement joins TRBV11-2 to TRBJ1-1; D is undetermined. The length of the CDR3 is 11 residues. The germline CDR1 and CDR2 sequences are SGHAT and FQNNGV. V shed 5 bases and J shed 5 bases, with 6 bases lying between them. CDR3 nucleotide sequence: TGTGCCAGCAGCCCCCGTACTGAAGCTTTCTTT. Translating it yields CASSPRTEAFF.

The genes are TRBV9 and TRBJ1-2, with TRBD1 identical over 11 bases. The V and J ends lost 2 bases and 5 bases, in that order; junction bases with no gene match: 14. Germline CDR1 is SGDLS and CDR2 is YYNGEE. CDR3 size: 18 residues. The CDR3 spells CASSVYSLDRGLGYGYTF. CDR3 bases: TGTGCCAGCAGCGTCTACTCATTGGACAGGGGGCTAGGATATGGCTACACCTTC.

Here the CDR3 reads CASSLLEVALGDTQYF. CDR3 bases: TGTGCCAGCAGTTTATTGGAGGTAGCGCTGGGAGATACGCAGTATTTT. The chain carries TRBV27 and TRBJ2-3; possibly TRBD2 for D (5 bases). In germline, CDR1 is MNHEY, CDR2 SMNVEV (reference sequence). The CDR3 has 16 amino acids. Trimming removed 1 base at V and 5 bases at J, with 16 bases between.

The chain carries TRBV19 and TRBJ1-1; D gene unclear. Trimming shortened V by 3 bases and J by 1 base, and 12 bases separated the two germline ends. This CDR3 is 15 amino acids long. Germline V gene lookup returns CDR1 LNHDA and CDR2 SQIVND (reference sequence). The CDR3 loop is CASSMSMARNTEAFF. The CDR3 region has the DNA TGTGCCAGTAGTATGTCCATGGCTAGGAACACTGAAGCTTTCTTT.

The rearrangement links TRBV10-1 to TRBJ2-4; TRBD1 matches 9 bases. Germline values: CDR1 WNHNN, CDR2 SYGVQD (reference sequence). V lost 6 bases to trimming and J lost 7 bases; unmatched junction nucleotides: 7. This CDR3 has 14 amino acids. CDR3 in DNA: TGCGCCAGCAGCTCCGGGACAGGGTATAACATTCAGTACTTC. Residues: CASSSGTGYNIQYF.

The gene calls are TRBV5-1 and TRBJ2-2; a weak D match, TRBD2 (5 bases). Germline V CDR1 and CDR2: SGHRS, YFSETQ. The CDR3 sequence is 15 residues long. V was pared by 1 base and J by 0 bases, with 7 bases between. The CDR3 reads CASSLTLANTGELFF. The CDR3 coding sequence is TGCGCCAGCAGCTTGACACTAGCGAACACCGGGGAGCTGTTTTTT.

V gene TRBV28 combines with J gene TRBJ1-1; 9 bases fit TRBD1. Germline V gene sequence: CDR1 MDHEN, CDR2 SYDVKM. The trim removed 4 bases at V and 3 bases at J, leaving 12 bases unmatched. This CDR3 region has 17 residues. CDR3 nucleotides: TGTGCCAGCAGTTACATTAACAGGGGGCTTGAGTACACTGAAGCTTTCTTT. Translation: CASSYINRGLEYTEAFF.

The chain links TRBV28 to TRBJ2-3, with 9 bases identical to TRBD1. V was clipped by 4 bases and J by 3 bases; unmatched bases: 5. The CDR3 has 15 amino acids. Germline-derived CDR1 and CDR2 are MDHEN and SYDVKM. CDR3 loop: CASSSGQGRTDTQYF. The CDR3 DNA is TGTGCCAGCAGTTCTGGACAGGGGAGGACAGATACGCAGTATTTT. Full variable domain (outside the CDR3, taken from reference TRBV28 and TRBJ2-3): DVKVTQSSRYLVKRTGEKVFLECVQDMDHENMFWYRQDPGLGLRLIYFSYDVKMKEKGDIPEGYSVSREKKERFSLILESASTNQTSMYLCASSSGQGRTDTQYFGPGTRLTVL.

The genes are TRBV19 and TRBJ2-3, with 9 nucleotides matching TRBD2. The ends lost 6 bases at V and 1 base at J; junction bases unmatched: 5. CDR3 length: 15 residues. Germline V gene sequence: CDR1 LNHDA, CDR2 SQIVND (reference sequence). DNA for the CDR3: TGTGCCAGTAGCCTGACTAGCGGTGGCACAGATACGCAGTATTTT. The encoded protein is CASSLTSGGTDTQYF.

V usage is TRBV5-6 and J usage is TRBJ2-5; 12 nucleotides line up with TRBD2. This CDR3 has 16 residues. J gave up 7 bases and V 0 bases, and 7 bases lay outside the gene matches. Germline V gene data show CDR1 as SGHDT and CDR2 as YYEEEE. CDR3 DNA: TGTGCCAGCAGCTTGGCCACCTTACTAGCGGGGGGGACCCAGTACTTC. This sequence encodes CASSLATLLAGGTQYF.

The table lists this clone with a count of one. The chain has TRBV27 and TRBJ1-2, with a weak D call TRBD1 (5 bases). Per the germline V gene, CDR1 is MNHEY and CDR2 is SMNVEV (reference sequence). The ends were cut back, 5 bases at V and 5 bases at J, with 12 bases in the middle. CDR3 length: 13 residues. CDR3 loop: CASSTQGRYGYTF. The CDR3 DNA sequence: TGTGCCAGCAGTACGCAGGGTCGGTATGGCTACACCTTC.

The chain has TRBV7-6 and TRBJ1-3, with D possibly TRBD1 on 5 matching bases. Between the trimmed V and J ends, which lost 3 bases and 2 bases, there was a span of 11 bases. Germline-derived CDR1 and CDR2 are SGHVS and FNYEAQ. The CDR3 is made up of 15 amino acids. CDR3 loop: CASSLGGLTGNTIYF. The CDR3, as DNA: TGTGCCAGCAGCTTGGGGGGATTGACTGGAAACACCATATATTTT.

This clone was seen once. The rearrangement links TRBV5-1 to TRBJ1-5; D call uncertain. V lost 0 bases and J 4 bases, leaving 11 bases between the germline ends. The CDR3 is 15 amino acids. Germline-derived CDR1 and CDR2 are SGHRS and YFSETQ. The CDR3 DNA reads TGCGCCAGCAGCTTGGGGGCGGGCGAGAATCAGCCCCAGCATTTT. This gives the protein CASSLGAGENQPQHF.

The rearrangement joins TRBV6-1 to TRBJ1-3; TRBD1 aligns across 7 bases. Trimming at V came to 0 bases and at J to 2 bases, leaving 7 bases not matched to a gene. The CDR3 covers 17 residues. CDR1 is MNHNS, CDR2 SASEGT, per germline. In DNA, the CDR3 is TGTGCCAGCAGTGAAGCCCCCACAGGGGTTCCTGGAAACACCATATATTTT. Translated, it gives CASSEAPTGVPGNTIYF.